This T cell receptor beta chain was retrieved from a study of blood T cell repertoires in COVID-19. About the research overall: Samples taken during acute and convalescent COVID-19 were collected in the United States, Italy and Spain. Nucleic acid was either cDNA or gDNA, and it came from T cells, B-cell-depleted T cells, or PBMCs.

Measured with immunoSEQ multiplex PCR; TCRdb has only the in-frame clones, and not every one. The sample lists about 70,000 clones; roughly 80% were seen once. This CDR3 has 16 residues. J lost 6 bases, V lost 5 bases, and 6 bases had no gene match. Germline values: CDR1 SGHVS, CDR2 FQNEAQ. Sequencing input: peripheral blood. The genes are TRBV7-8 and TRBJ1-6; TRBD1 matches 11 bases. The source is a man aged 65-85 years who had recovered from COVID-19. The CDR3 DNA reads TGTGCCAGCAGCCTGCCTGGGACAGGGGGTAATTCACCCCTCCACTTT. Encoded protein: CASSLPGTGGNSPLHF.